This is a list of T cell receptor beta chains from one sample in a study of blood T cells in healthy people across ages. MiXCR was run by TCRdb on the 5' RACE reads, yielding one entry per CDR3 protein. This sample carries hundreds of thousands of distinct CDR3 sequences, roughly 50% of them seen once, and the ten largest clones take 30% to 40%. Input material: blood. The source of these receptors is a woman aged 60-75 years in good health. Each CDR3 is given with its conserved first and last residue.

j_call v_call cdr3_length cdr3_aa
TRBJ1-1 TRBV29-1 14 CSVELGPGNTEAFF
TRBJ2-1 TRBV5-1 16 CASSPDDGSSYNEQFF
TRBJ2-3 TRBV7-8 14 CASSFIGGRDTQYF
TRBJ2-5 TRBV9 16 CASSRSPSGMGGTQYF
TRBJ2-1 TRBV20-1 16 CSAVTGTSGSLNEQFF
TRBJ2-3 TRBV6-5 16 CASSRGQAMRTDTQYF
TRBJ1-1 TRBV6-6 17 CASSYTLTVDLNTEAFF
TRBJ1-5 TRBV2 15 CASSFWTVSNQPQHF
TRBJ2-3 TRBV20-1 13 CSARHYLWDTQYF
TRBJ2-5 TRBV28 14 CASSLMGGQETQYF
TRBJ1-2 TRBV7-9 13 CASSWTTNYGYTF
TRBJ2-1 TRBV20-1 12 CSADRDNNEQFF
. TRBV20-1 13 CSATKPTAYEQYF
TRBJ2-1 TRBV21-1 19 CASSRGRVWGRGHYNEQFF
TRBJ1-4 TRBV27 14 CASRTGGGGEKLFF